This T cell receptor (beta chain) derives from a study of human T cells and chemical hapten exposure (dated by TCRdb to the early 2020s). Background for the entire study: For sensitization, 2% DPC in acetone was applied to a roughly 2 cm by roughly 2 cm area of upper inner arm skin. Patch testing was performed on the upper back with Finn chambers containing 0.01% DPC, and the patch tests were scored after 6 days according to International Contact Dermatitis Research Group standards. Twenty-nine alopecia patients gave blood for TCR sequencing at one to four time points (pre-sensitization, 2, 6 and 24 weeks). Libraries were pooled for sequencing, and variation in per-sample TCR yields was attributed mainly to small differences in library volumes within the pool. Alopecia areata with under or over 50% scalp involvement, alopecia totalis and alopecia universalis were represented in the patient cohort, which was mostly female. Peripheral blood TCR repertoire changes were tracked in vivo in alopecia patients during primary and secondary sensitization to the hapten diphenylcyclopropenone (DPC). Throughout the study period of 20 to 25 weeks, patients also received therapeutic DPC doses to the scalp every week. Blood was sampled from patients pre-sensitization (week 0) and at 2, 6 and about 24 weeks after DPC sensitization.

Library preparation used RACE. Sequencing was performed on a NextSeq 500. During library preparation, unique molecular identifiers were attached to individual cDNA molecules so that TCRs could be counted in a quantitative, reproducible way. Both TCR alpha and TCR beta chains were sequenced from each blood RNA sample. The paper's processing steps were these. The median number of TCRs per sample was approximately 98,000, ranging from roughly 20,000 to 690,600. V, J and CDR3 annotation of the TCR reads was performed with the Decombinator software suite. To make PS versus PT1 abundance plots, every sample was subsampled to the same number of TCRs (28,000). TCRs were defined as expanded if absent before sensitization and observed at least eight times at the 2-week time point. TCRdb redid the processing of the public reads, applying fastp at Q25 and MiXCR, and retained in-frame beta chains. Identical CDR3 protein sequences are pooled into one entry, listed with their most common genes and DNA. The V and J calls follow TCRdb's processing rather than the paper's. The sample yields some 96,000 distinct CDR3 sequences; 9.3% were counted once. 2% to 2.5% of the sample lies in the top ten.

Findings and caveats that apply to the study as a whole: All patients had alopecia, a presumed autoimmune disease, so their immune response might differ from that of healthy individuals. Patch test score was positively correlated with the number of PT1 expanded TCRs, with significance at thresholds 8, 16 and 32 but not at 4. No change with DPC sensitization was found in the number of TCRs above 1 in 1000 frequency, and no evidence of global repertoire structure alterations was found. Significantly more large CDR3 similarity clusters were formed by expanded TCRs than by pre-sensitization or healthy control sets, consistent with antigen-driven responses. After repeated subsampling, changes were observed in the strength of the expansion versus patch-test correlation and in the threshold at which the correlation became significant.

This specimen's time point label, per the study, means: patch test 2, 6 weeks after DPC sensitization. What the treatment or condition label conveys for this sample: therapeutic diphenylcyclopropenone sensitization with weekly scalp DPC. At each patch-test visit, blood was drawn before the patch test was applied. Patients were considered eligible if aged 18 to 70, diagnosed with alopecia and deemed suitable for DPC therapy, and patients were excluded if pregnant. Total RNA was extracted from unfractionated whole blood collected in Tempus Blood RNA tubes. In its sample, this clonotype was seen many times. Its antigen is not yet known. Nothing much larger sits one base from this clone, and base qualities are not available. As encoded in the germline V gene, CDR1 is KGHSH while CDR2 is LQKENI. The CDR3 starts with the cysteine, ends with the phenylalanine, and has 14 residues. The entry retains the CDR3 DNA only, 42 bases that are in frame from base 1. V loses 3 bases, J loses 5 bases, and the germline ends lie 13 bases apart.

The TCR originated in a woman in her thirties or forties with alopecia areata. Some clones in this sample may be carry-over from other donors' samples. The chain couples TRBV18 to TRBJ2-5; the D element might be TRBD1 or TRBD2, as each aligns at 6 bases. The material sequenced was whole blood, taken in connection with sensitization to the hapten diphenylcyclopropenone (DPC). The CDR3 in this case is CASSPPGAAETQYF. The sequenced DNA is TGTGCCAGCTCACCCCCGGGGGCGGCGGAGACCCAGTACTTC.